Given below is one T cell receptor (beta chain) in context. These data originate in a study of blood T cell repertoires in COVID-19. The CDR3 extends over 16 amino acids. Per germline, CDR1 SGHVS and CDR2 FQNEAQ. V shed 1 base and J 2 bases; nucleotides not matched to a gene: 7. TCRdb's copy holds only in-frame clones and misses some; the assay was immunoSEQ multiplex PCR. Among around 400,000 clones listed, 75% to 90% were seen once. The chain couples TRBV7-8 to TRBJ2-5, with 7 positions matching TRBD2. The TCR comes from a woman aged 45 to 65 who had recovered from COVID-19. Material: PBMCs or T cells enriched from blood (not recorded which). CDR3 amino acids: CASSLGPAGMQETQYF. The CDR3 coding sequence is TGTGCCAGCAGCTTAGGTCCAGCGGGGATGCAAGAGACCCAGTACTTC.